The 18 T cell receptor beta chains below were found in one sample sequenced in a study of tumor-infiltrating lymphocytes in oesophageal squamous cell carcinoma. MiXCR, run by TCRdb on the PCR reads, gives a single entry per CDR3 protein. Of roughly 20,000 distinct CDR3 sequences listed, around two fifths were seen once; the top ten hold roughly 37%. The sequencing input was esophageal tumor tissue. The receptors originated from a male donor with esophageal squamous cell carcinoma.

The chain recombines TRBV7-9 with TRBJ2-3, with 9 bases that match TRBD2. The CDR3 is 15 amino acids. Trimming removed 1 base from V and 5 bases from J; junction bases left unmatched: 4. Germline V CDR1 and CDR2: SEHNR, FQNEAQ (reference sequence). CDR3 residues: CASSLVAGGGDTQYF. CDR3 coding DNA: TGTGCCAGCAGCTTAGTTGCGGGAGGGGGAGATACGCAGTATTTT.

This clonotype has ten or more counts. The chain carries TRBV14 and TRBJ2-7, with D unclear. Trimming cost V 1 base and J 4 bases, with 5 bases left between them. Germline V CDR1 and CDR2: SGHDN, FVKESK. There are 12 residues in the CDR3. The CDR3 protein is CASSQAGYEQYF. The CDR3 region has the DNA TGTGCCAGCAGCCAAGCCGGATACGAGCAGTACTTC.

This clonotype has a count of ten or more. The V and J genes are TRBV19 and TRBJ1-2; D might be TRBD1 (5 bases). Per germline, CDR1 LNHDA and CDR2 SQIVND (reference sequence). This CDR3 has 11 amino acids. V lost 5 bases and J lost 4, with 5 bases in between. The CDR3 loop is CASSDSYGYTF. For the CDR3, the DNA is TGTGCCAGTAGTGACAGCTATGGCTACACCTTC.

This clonotype appeared a single time. This may be a read error, as it is one base from a much larger clone. The CDR3 ends on some other residue instead of the conserved phenylalanine or tryptophan, so this is likely a read error. The chain recombines TRBV6-6 with TRBJ1-4, with D possibly being TRBD1 (5 bases). This CDR3 contains 15 residues. With 2 bases removed from V and 4 bases from J, the gap between germline ends came to 11 bases. CDR1 and CDR2 (germline): MNHNY, SVGAGI (reference sequence). CDR3 coding DNA: TGTGCCAGCAGTTACGGAGGGGTACTTAATGAAAAACTGTTTTCT. Translated, it gives CASSYGGVLNEKLFS.

This clonotype was observed many times. A read error may explain this, as a much larger clone is one base away. The chain uses TRBV19 and TRBJ2-7, with 7 bases lining up with TRBD1. The CDR3 sequence is 17 residues long. Looked up from germline, CDR1 is LNHDA and CDR2 is SQIVND (reference sequence). With 0 bases clipped from V and 7 bases from J, the junction kept 15 bases outside the gene matches. The CDR3 sequence is CASSIDPGGSSYNEQYF. The CDR3 DNA reads TGTGCCAGTAGTATAGACCCAGGGGGAAGTTCCTACAATGAGCAGTACTTC. Variable domain in full (rest from reference TRBV19 and TRBJ2-7): DGGITQSPKYLFRKEGQNVTLSCEQNLNHDAMYWYRQDPGQGLRLIYYSQIVNDFQKGDIAEGYSVSREKKESFPLTVTSAQKNPTAFYLCASSIDPGGSSYNEQYFGPGTRLTVT.

On this clonotype: The CDR3 does not close with the conserved phenylalanine or tryptophan, likely indicating a read error. No DNA is shown, since the ends of the CDR3 on it are uncertain; the CDR3 is the one TCRdb lists. CDR3 sequence: CASTSYLQETQYFGA. This chain connects TRBV7-2 to TRBJ2-6; the listed D gene, TRBD1, was not tested against the DNA. With termini counted, the CDR3 has 15 amino acids. Germline-derived CDR1 and CDR2 are SGHTA and FQGNSA.

This clonotype was seen many times. V gene TRBV12-3 or TRBV12-4 combines with J gene TRBJ1-1, with a tentative D call TRBD1 (6 bases). The CDR3 has 14 amino acids. Trimming pared 2 bases from V and 6 bases from J, leaving 13 bases between. The CDR3 sequence is CASSLQGGTAEAFF. The CDR3 DNA follows: TGTGCCAGCAGTTTACAAGGGGGGACTGCTGAAGCTTTCTTT.

This clonotype came up many times. This chain joins TRBV18 and TRBJ2-1; 7 positions match TRBD1. Trimming removed 3 bases from V and 7 bases from J; junction bases left unmatched: 3. This CDR3 region has 13 residues. The germline gives CDR1 KGHSH, CDR2 LQKENI. The CDR3 region has the DNA TGTGCCAGCTCACCCGCAGGGGGAAATGAGCAGTTCTTC. This encodes CASSPAGGNEQFF.

In its sample, this clonotype was seen many times. The chain carries TRBV6-1 and TRBJ2-1; 10 bases match TRBD2. This CDR3 region has 16 residues. With V trimmed by 5 bases and J by 1 base, 5 bases remained unmatched. Germline V CDR1 and CDR2: MNHNS, SASEGT. CDR3 amino acids: CASSPILAGSYNEQFF. Written as DNA, the CDR3 is TGTGCCAGCAGTCCAATACTAGCGGGATCCTACAATGAGCAGTTCTTC.

Many counts were recorded for this clonotype. The chain is built from TRBV7-9 and TRBJ2-3; 9 bases map to TRBD1. The CDR3 has 15 residues. V lost 6 bases and J lost 3; bases outside the gene matches: 7. CDR1 is SEHNR and CDR2 is FQNEAQ in the germline V gene (reference sequence). The DNA for the CDR3 is TGTGCCAGCAGTTGGGGAGGGACAGGGACAGATACGCAGTATTTT. Translated: CASSWGGTGTDTQYF.

V gene TRBV14 combines with J gene TRBJ2-5; no reliable D call. The J call may be mistaken, given a closer DNA end match to TRBJ1-2. CDR3 length: 14 residues. CDR1 SGHDN and CDR2 FVKESK come from the germline V gene. The CDR3 is CASSPFGSNYGYTF. For the CDR3, the DNA is TGTGCCAGCAGCCCGTTCGGGAGTAACTATGGCTACACCTTC.

In this sample, this clonotype is medium-sized. The chain carries TRBV5-8 and TRBJ2-5; the D gene is possibly TRBD1 (6 bases). This CDR3 contains 13 residues. V lost 9 bases and J 4 bases, leaving 16 bases between the germline ends. CDR1 and CDR2 from the germline V gene are SGHTS and YDEGEE. The CDR3 protein is CATAQGPGETQYF. In nucleotides, the CDR3 is TGTGCCACCGCACAGGGTCCAGGAGAGACCCAGTACTTC.

This clonotype was observed a handful of times. The chain uses TRBV7-3 and TRBJ2-5, with 9 nucleotides matching TRBD1. The CDR3 sequence is 16 residues long. CDR1 is SGHTA, CDR2 FQGTGA, per germline. V shed 8 bases, J shed 1 base, and the junction held 11 bases outside the gene matches. Here the CDR3 DNA reads TGTGCCAGCTACCTCCGGGACAGGGTTACCCAAGAGACCCAGTACTTC. This encodes CASYLRDRVTQETQYF.

This clonotype was counted ten times or more. The rearrangement links TRBV5-1 to TRBJ1-2; the D is unclear. Trimming cost V 0 bases and J 0 bases, with 3 bases left between them. This CDR3 has 13 amino acids. Germline CDR1 is SGHRS and CDR2 is YFSETQ. The CDR3 nucleotides read TGCGCCAGCAGCTTGGAGGCTAACTATGGCTACACCTTC. This codes for CASSLEANYGYTF.

For this clonotype: Since the CDR3 does not end with the conserved phenylalanine or tryptophan, this likely comes from a read error. No DNA is shown, since the ends of the CDR3 on it are uncertain; the CDR3 is the one TCRdb lists. The chain links TRBV12-3 or TRBV12-4 to TRBJ2-6; the table's D gene call, TRBD2, was not cross checked with the DNA. Both ends counted, the CDR3 spans 16 residues. This CDR3 is CASSWASVYNEQFFGP.

Regarding this clonotype: It may be a read error: a sequence one base away is much more abundant. V is TRBV5-3 and J is TRBJ1-5, with D possibly matching TRBD1 (6 bases). TRBV5-3 is recorded as an ORF, its role being uncertain. The CDR3 is 17 amino acids. The CDR3 DNA sequence: TGTGCCAGCAGCACAGAGCCAGGGGCCGGAAGCAATCAGCCCCAGCAGTTT. Translation gives CASSTEPGAGSNQPQQF.

This clonotype was recorded at least ten times. CDR3 bases: TGTGCCAGCAGCACCAGCGGAGGAGGCTACACCTTC. Protein sequence: CASSTSGGGYTF. V usage is TRBV7-9 and J usage is TRBJ1-2; no reliable D call. The CDR3 consists of 12 residues. Deletions cut 5 bases from V and 8 bases from J, with 12 bases between. CDR1 SEHNR and CDR2 FQNEAQ come from the germline V gene (reference sequence).

This clonotype was detected ten times or more. The rearrangement uses TRBV2 and TRBJ1-3; no firm D call. From germline, CDR1 is SNHLY and CDR2 FYNNEI. The CDR3 extends over 11 amino acids. Between the trimmed V and J ends, which lost 11 bases and 0 bases, there was a span of 5 bases. The CDR3 reads CARNSGNTIYF. The CDR3 nucleotides read TGTGCCCGTAACTCTGGAAACACCATATATTTT. The full variable domain, in which reference TRBV2 and TRBJ1-3 provide the parts outside the CDR3, is EPEVTQTPSHQVTQMGQEVILRCVPISNHLYFYWYRQILGQKVEFLVSFYNNEISEKSEIFDDQFSVERPDGSNFTLKIRSTKLEDSAMYFCARNSGNTIYFGEGSWLTVV.